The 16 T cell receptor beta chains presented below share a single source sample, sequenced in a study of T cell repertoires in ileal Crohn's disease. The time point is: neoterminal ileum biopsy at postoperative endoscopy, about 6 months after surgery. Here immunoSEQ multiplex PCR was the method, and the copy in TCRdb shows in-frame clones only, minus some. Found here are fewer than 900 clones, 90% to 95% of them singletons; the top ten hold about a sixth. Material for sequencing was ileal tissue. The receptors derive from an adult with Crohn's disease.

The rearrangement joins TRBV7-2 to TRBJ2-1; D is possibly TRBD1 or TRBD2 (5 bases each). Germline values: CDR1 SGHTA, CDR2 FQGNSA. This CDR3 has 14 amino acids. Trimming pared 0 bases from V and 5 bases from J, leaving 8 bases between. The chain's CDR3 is CASSLAGPNNEQFF. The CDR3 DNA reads TGTGCCAGCAGCTTAGCGGGACCGAACAATGAGCAGTTCTTC.

The CDR3 nucleotides are TGCAGCATCCAGCTAGGATGGACTAGGGGTGAGCAGTACTTC. Amino acid sequence: CSIQLGWTRGEQYF. This chain connects TRBV29-1 to TRBJ2-7, with 7 bases matching TRBD2. Germline V CDR1 and CDR2: SQVTM, ANQGSEA. The J segment lost 7 bases and the V segment lost 8 bases, leaving 17 bases of the junction unmatched. The CDR3 contains 14 residues.

CDR3 amino acids: CAWIWASVNTEAFF. In DNA, the CDR3 is TGTGCCTGGATTTGGGCCAGTGTGAACACTGAAGCTTTCTTT. This rearrangement joins TRBV30 to TRBJ1-1; D remains ambiguous. Trimming cost V 4 bases and J 0 bases, with 12 bases left between them. Germline CDR1 GTSNPN, CDR2 SVGIG (reference sequence). The CDR3 has 14 residues. The full variable domain, completed using reference TRBV30 and TRBJ1-1, is SQTIHQWPATLVQPVGSPLSLECTVEGTSNPNLYWYRQAAGRGLQLLFYSVGIGQISSEVPQNLSASRPQDRQFILSSKKLLLSDSGFYLCAWIWASVNTEAFFGQGTRLTVV.

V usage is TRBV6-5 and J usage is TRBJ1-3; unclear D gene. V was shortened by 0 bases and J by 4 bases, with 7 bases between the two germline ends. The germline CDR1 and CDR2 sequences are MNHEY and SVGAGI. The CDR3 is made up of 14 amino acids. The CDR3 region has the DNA TGTGCCAGCAGTTACTCTAGCGGGGGAAACACCATATATTTT. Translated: CASSYSSGGNTIYF.

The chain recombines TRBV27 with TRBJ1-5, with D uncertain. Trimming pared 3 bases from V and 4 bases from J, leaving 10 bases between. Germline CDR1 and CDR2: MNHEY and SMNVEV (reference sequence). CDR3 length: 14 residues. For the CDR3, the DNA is TGTGCCAGCAGTTTTGGAGCGGATAATCAGCCCCAGCATTTT. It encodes CASSFGADNQPQHF.

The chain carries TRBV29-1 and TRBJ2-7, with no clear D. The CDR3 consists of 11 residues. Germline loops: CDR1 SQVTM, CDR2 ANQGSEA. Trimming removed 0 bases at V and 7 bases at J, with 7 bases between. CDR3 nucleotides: TGCAGCGTTGAAGATGTGGGGGAGCAGTACTTC. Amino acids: CSVEDVGEQYF.

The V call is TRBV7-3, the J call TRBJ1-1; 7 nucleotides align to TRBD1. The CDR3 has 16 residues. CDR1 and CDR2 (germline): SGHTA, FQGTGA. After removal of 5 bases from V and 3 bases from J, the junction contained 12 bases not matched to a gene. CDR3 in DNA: TGTGCCAGCAGCCCTTTCCAGGGGGGAAAAGACACTGAAGCTTTCTTT. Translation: CASSPFQGGKDTEAFF.

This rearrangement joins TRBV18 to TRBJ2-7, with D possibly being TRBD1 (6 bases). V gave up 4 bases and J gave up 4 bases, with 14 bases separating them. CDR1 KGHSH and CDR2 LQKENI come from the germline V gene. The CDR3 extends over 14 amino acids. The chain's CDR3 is CASSQTQGAYEQYF. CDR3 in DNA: TGTGCCAGCTCACAAACACAGGGAGCGTACGAGCAGTACTTC.

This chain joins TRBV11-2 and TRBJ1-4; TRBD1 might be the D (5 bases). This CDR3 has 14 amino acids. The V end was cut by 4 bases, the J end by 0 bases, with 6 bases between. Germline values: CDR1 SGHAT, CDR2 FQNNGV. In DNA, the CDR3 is TGTGCCAGCAGCTGGGGACCAACTAATGAAAAACTGTTTTTT. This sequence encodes CASSWGPTNEKLFF.

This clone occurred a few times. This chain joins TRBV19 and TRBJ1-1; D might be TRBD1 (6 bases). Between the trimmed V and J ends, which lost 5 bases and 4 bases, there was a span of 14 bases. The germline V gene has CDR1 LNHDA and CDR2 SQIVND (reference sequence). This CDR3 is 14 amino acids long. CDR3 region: CASSDRGGLTEAFF. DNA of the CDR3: TGTGCCAGTAGTGATAGGGGGGGACTCACTGAAGCTTTCTTT.

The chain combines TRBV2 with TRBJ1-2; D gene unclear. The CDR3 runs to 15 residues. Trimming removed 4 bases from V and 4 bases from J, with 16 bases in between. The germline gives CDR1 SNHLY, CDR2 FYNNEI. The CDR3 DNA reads TGTGCCAGCAGTGCTGAATACGCGGCGGGCTATGGCTACACCTTC. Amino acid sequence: CASSAEYAAGYGYTF.

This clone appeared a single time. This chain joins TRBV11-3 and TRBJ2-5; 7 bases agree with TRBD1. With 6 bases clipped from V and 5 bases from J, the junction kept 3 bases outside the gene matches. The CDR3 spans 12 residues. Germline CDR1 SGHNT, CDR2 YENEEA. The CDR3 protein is CASRQGRETQYF. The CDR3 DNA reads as TGTGCCAGCAGACAGGGGCGGGAGACCCAGTACTTC.

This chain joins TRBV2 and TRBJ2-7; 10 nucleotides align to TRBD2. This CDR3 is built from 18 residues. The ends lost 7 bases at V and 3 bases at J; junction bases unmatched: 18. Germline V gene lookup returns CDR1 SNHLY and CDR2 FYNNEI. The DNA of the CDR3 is TGTGCCAGCACTCATTTAAGGCGGGCTAGCGGGAGTAACTACGAGCAGTACTTC. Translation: CASTHLRRASGSNYEQYF.

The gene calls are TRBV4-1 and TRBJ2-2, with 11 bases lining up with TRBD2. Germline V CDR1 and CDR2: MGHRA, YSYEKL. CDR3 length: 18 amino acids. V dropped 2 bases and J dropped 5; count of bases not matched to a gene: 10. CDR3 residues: CASSQLLAGVGLTGELFF. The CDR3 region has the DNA TGCGCCAGCAGCCAACTACTAGCGGGGGTTGGGTTGACCGGGGAGCTGTTTTTT.

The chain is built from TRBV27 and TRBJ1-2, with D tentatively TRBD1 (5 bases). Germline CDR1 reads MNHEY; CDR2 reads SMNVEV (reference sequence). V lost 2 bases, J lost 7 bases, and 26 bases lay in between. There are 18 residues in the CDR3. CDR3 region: CASSLKVGEGLVYSGYTF. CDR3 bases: TGTGCCAGCAGTTTAAAGGTCGGCGAGGGGCTGGTTTATAGTGGCTACACCTTC.

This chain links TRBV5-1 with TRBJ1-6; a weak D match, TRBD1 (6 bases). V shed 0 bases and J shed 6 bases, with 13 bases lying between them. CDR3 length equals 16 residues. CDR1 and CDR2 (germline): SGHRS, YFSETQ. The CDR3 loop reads CASSLDRQGFNSPLHF. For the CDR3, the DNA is TGCGCCAGCAGCTTGGATCGGCAGGGGTTTAATTCACCCCTCCACTTT. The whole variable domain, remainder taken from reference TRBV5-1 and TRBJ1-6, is KAGVTQTPRYLIKTRGQQVTLSCSPISGHRSVSWYQQTPGQGLQFLFEYFSETQRNKGNFPGRFSGRQFSNSRSEMNVSTLELGDSALYLCASSLDRQGFNSPLHFGNGTRLTVT.